Listed below are T cell receptor beta chains from one sample, sequenced in a study of Tregs in tolerant kidney transplant recipients. Assay: immunoSEQ multiplex PCR; the TCRdb copy retains only in-frame clones and omits some. Here the sample spans some 65,000 clones, 84% being singletons. Material for sequencing was CD4+ T cells from blood. The receptor set was obtained from a human donor in good health. Each CDR3 is given with its conserved first and last residue. Fields, in order: V gene, J gene, clone size, D gene, CDR3 DNA, CDR3 protein. A D gene is named only where the DNA matches it firmly. The size entry is marked missing in some rows and otherwise reads once, few, many or a size class.

V gene: TRBV2
J gene: TRBJ1-2
clone size: -
D gene: TRBD1
CDR3 DNA: TGTGCCAGCAGGGACAGGGGGCCGTATGGCTACACCTTC
CDR3 protein: CASRDRGPYGYTF

V gene: TRBV6-5
J gene: TRBJ1-6
clone size: few
D gene: TRBD1
CDR3 DNA: TGTGCCAGCAGCCAATGGGACAGGGGGAATTCACCCCTCCACTTT
CDR3 protein: CASSQWDRGNSPLHF

V gene: TRBV13
J gene: TRBJ1-3
clone size: many
D gene: -
CDR3 DNA: TGTGCCAGCAGCTTGTCGGGTGGAAACACCATATATTTT
CDR3 protein: CASSLSGGNTIYF

V gene: TRBV6-5
J gene: TRBJ1-2
clone size: -
D gene: TRBD1
CDR3 DNA: TGTGCCAGCAGTTCGGGGACAGGGGGTTTCGATGGCTACACCTTC
CDR3 protein: CASSSGTGGFDGYTF

V gene: TRBV7-2
J gene: TRBJ2-7
clone size: -
D gene: TRBD2
CDR3 DNA: TGTGCCAGCAGCTTACTAGCGGGAGGCTCCTACGAGCAGTACTTC
CDR3 protein: CASSLLAGGSYEQYF

V gene: TRBV5-1
J gene: TRBJ2-4
clone size: -
D gene: -
CDR3 DNA: TGCGCCAGCAGCTTGGAAATGGGTGGTAAAAACATTCAGTACTTC
CDR3 protein: CASSLEMGGKNIQYF

V gene: TRBV7-2
J gene: TRBJ2-1
clone size: once
D gene: TRBD2
CDR3 DNA: TGTGCCAGCAGCTGGCGGGGGGGCCAAAGGAATGAGCAGTTCTTC
CDR3 protein: CASSWRGGQRNEQFF

V gene: TRBV5-4
J gene: TRBJ2-7
clone size: -
D gene: TRBD1
CDR3 DNA: TGTGCCAGCAGCTTGGCCGGGGCGACAGGGGGAATCTACGAGCAGTACTTC
CDR3 protein: CASSLAGATGGIYEQYF

V gene: TRBV5-4
J gene: TRBJ2-2
clone size: -
D gene: TRBD2
CDR3 DNA: TGTGCCAGCAGTACTAGCGGGAGAAGCACCGGGGAGCTGTTTTTT
CDR3 protein: CASSTSGRSTGELFF

V gene: TRBV5-8
J gene: TRBJ1-5
clone size: -
D gene: -
CDR3 DNA: TGTGCCAGCAGCTTGGAGCGGGGGGGGTGGCCCCAGCATTTT
CDR3 protein: CASSLERGGWPQHF

V gene: TRBV4-3
J gene: TRBJ1-1
clone size: -
D gene: -
CDR3 DNA: TGCGCCAGCAGCCAGACGGGACGGCTCACTGAAGCTTTCTTT
CDR3 protein: CASSQTGRLTEAFF

V gene: TRBV5-1
J gene: TRBJ1-4
clone size: -
D gene: TRBD1
CDR3 DNA: TGCGCCAGCAGCCGACAGGGGGTTTCAACTAATGAAAAACTGTTTTTT
CDR3 protein: CASSRQGVSTNEKLFF

V gene: TRBV18
J gene: TRBJ2-2
clone size: once
D gene: -
CDR3 DNA: TGTGCCAGCTCACCGCAGACAGGCCGGAACACCGGGGAGCTGTTTTTT
CDR3 protein: CASSPQTGRNTGELFF

V gene: TRBV5-1
J gene: TRBJ2-7
clone size: -
D gene: TRBD1
CDR3 DNA: TGCGCCAGCAGCTTGCTAGGACAGGGGGGCTACGAGCAGTACTTC
CDR3 protein: CASSLLGQGGYEQYF

V gene: TRBV7-2
J gene: TRBJ2-2
clone size: few
D gene: -
CDR3 DNA: TGTGCCAGCAGCTTAGTTGCGGGACCCCCCACCGGGGAGCTGTTTTTT
CDR3 protein: CASSLVAGPPTGELFF

V gene: TRBV30
J gene: TRBJ2-7
clone size: once
D gene: TRBD1
CDR3 DNA: TGTGCCTGGATGATGACAGGGCCCAGCTCCTACGAGCAGTACTTC
CDR3 protein: CAWMMTGPSSYEQYF

V gene: TRBV6-5
J gene: TRBJ2-2
clone size: -
D gene: -
CDR3 DNA: TGTGCCAGCAGTGCCGTCGGGAACACCGGGGAGCTGTTTTTT
CDR3 protein: CASSAVGNTGELFF

V gene: TRBV2
J gene: TRBJ2-2
clone size: -
D gene: TRBD2
CDR3 DNA: TGTGCCAGCAAGTGGGAGGGGCTTTCAGCCGGGGAGCTGTTTTTT
CDR3 protein: CASKWEGLSAGELFF

V gene: TRBV6-1
J gene: TRBJ1-2
clone size: -
D gene: -
CDR3 DNA: TGTGCCAGCAGTGAAGAGGTATACTATGGCTACACCTTC
CDR3 protein: CASSEEVYYGYTF

V gene: TRBV29-1
J gene: TRBJ1-3
clone size: -
D gene: -
CDR3 DNA: TGCAGCGTTGAACTGGGGTGGAACACCATATATTTT
CDR3 protein: CSVELGWNTIYF

V gene: TRBV11-1
J gene: TRBJ2-5
clone size: -
D gene: -
CDR3 DNA: TGTGCCAGCAGCACACGGACGGTACAAGAGACCCAGTACTTC
CDR3 protein: CASSTRTVQETQYF

V gene: TRBV2
J gene: TRBJ1-2
clone size: -
D gene: -
CDR3 DNA: TGTGCCAGCAGTGAGGACAGAAACTATGGCTACACCTTC
CDR3 protein: CASSEDRNYGYTF

V gene: TRBV5-4
J gene: TRBJ2-1
clone size: -
D gene: TRBD2
CDR3 DNA: TGTGCCAGCAGCCCCCTAGCGGGGGGGCCCCCTTACAATGAGCAGTTCTTC
CDR3 protein: CASSPLAGGPPYNEQFF

V gene: TRBV29-1
J gene: TRBJ2-3
clone size: -
D gene: -
CDR3 DNA: TGCAGCGTCTCCTTCGTGAGGGGGCAGTATTTT
CDR3 protein: CSVSFVRGQYF

V gene: TRBV5-1
J gene: TRBJ2-5
clone size: -
D gene: -
CDR3 DNA: TGCGCCAGCAGCTCCGCGGGACAGCCGGTGAAGGAGACCCAGTACTTC
CDR3 protein: CASSSAGQPVKETQYF

V gene: TRBV2
J gene: TRBJ1-2
clone size: -
D gene: -
CDR3 DNA: TGTGCCATCCAGGAGGGCAGGGGCTCGTCCTATGGCTACACCTTC
CDR3 protein: CAIQEGRGSSYGYTF

V gene: TRBV19
J gene: TRBJ2-7
clone size: -
D gene: -
CDR3 DNA: TGTGCCAGTATGGACAGCTCCTACGAGCAGTACTTC
CDR3 protein: CASMDSSYEQYF